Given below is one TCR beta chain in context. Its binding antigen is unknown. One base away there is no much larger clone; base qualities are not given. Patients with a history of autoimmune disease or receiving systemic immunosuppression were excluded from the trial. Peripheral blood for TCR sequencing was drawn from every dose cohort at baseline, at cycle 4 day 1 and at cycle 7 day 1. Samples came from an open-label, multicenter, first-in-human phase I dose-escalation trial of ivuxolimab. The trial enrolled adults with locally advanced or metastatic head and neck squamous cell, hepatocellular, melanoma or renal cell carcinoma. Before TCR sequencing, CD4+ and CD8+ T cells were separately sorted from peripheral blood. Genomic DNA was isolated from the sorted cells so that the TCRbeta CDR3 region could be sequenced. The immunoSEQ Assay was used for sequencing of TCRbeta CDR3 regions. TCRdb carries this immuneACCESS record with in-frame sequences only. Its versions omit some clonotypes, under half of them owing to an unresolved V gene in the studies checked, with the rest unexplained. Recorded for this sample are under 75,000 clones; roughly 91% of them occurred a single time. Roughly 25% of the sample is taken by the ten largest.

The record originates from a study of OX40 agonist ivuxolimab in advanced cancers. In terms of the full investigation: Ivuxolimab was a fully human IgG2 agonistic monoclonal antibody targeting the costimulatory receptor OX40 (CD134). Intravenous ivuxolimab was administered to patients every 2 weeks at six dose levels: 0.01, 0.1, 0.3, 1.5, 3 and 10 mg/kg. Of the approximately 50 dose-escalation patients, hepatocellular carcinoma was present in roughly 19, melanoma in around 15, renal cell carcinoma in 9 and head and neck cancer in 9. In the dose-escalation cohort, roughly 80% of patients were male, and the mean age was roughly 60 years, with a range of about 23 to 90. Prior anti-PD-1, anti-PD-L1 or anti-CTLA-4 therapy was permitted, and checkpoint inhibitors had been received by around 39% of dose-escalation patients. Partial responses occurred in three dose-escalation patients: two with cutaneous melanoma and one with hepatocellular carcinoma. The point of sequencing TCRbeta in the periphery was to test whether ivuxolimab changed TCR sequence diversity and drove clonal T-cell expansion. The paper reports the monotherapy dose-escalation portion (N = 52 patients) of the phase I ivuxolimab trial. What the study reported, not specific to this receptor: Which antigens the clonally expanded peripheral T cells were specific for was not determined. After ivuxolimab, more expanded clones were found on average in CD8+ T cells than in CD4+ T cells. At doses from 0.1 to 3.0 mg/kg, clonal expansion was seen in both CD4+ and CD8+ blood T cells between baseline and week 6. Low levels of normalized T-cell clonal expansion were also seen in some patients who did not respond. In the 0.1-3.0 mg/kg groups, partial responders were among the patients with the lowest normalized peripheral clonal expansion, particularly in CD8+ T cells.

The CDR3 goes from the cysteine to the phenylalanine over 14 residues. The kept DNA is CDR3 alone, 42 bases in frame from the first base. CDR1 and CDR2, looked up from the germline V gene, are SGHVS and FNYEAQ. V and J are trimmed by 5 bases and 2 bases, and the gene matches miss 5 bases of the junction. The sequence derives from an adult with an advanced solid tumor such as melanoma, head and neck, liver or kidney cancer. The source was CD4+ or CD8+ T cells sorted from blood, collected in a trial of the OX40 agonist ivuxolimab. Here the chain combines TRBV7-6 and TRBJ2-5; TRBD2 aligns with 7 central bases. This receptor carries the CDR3 CASSLTGGQETQYF. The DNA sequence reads TGTGCCAGCAGCCTCACCGGGGGGCAAGAGACCCAGTACTTC. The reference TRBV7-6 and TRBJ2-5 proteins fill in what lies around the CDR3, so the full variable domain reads GAGVSQSPRYKVTKRGQDVALRCDPISGHVSLYWYRQALGQGPEFLTYFNYEAQQDKSGLPNDRFSAERPEGSISTLTIQRTEQRDSAMYRCASSLTGGQETQYFGPGTRLLVL.